The next 21 T cell receptor beta chains were all read from a single sample in a study of cytotoxic CD8 clonotypes in ibrutinib-treated CLL. The data were produced by immunoSEQ multiplex PCR, yet TCRdb's version contains in-frame clones alone and is incomplete. In the table there are 25,000 to 30,000 clones, approximately 80% of which are singletons. The material sequenced was PBMCs, taken after 36 months of ibrutinib treatment. These receptors were obtained from a human donor with chronic lymphocytic leukemia.

J is TRBJ1-2 and V is TRBV2, with D maybe TRBD1 (5 bases). Trimming took 4 bases from V and 5 from J, leaving 23 bases between them. The length of the CDR3 is 17 residues. Germline V CDR1 and CDR2: SNHLY, FYNNEI. This chain's CDR3 is CASSGGRAHSLRYGYTF. The CDR3 DNA is TGTGCCAGCAGTGGCGGCAGGGCCCACTCCTTGAGGTATGGCTACACCTTC.

This rearrangement joins TRBV27 to TRBJ2-1; D possibly corresponds to TRBD2 (5 bases). Germline CDR1 and CDR2: MNHEY and SMNVEV (reference sequence). CDR3 length: 15 residues. Trimming took 5 bases from V and 1 from J, leaving 12 bases between them. The CDR3 nucleotides read TGTGCCAGCAGTACTTTGGACTGGTCCTACAATGAGCAGTTCTTC. This encodes CASSTLDWSYNEQFF.

This chain joins TRBV11-2 and TRBJ1-3; D is unresolved. V lost 0 bases and J lost 0, with 6 bases in between. This CDR3 comprises 15 residues. The V gene's germline CDR1 is SGHAT and CDR2 FQNNGV. The CDR3 coding sequence is TGTGCCAGCAGCTTAGAACGGAGCTCTGGAAACACCATATATTTT. As protein: CASSLERSSGNTIYF.

The chain links TRBV19 to TRBJ2-1; TRBD2 might be the D (6 bases). Germline V gives CDR1 LNHDA, CDR2 SQIVND (reference sequence). V gave up 5 bases and J gave up 1 base, with 12 bases separating them. The CDR3 has 15 residues. The CDR3 DNA reads as TGTGCCAGTAGTTCACGGACTAATTCCTACAATGAGCAGTTCTTC. Translated: CASSSRTNSYNEQFF.

The V and J genes are TRBV5-6 and TRBJ1-2; 7 bases match TRBD1. V shed 4 bases, J shed 4 bases, and the junction held 4 bases outside the gene matches. Per the germline V gene, CDR1 is SGHDT and CDR2 is YYEEEE. CDR3 length: 13 amino acids. The CDR3 loop reads CASSQGTAYGYTF. The CDR3 nucleotides are TGTGCCAGCAGCCAAGGGACAGCCTATGGCTACACCTTC.

This clone was seen a handful of times. The chain carries TRBV18 and TRBJ1-1; D perhaps matches TRBD1 (6 bases). In germline, CDR1 is KGHSH, CDR2 LQKENI. The V and J ends lost 5 bases and 6 bases respectively, with 16 bases between them. The CDR3 contains 14 residues. The CDR3 nucleotides read TGTGCCAGCTCAGAAGCTACAGGGACGGCTGAAGCTTTCTTT. As protein: CASSEATGTAEAFF.

The sample holds a few counts of this clone. This chain connects TRBV5-1 to TRBJ1-2; D is unresolved. Trimming left V 0 bases short and J 10 bases short, with 7 bases between. Germline assignment: CDR1 SGHRS and CDR2 YFSETQ. The length of the CDR3 is 11 residues. The DNA of the CDR3 is TGCGCCAGCAGCTTGGGACACTTCTACACCTTC. Translation: CASSLGHFYTF. The whole variable domain, filled in from reference TRBV5-1 and TRBJ1-2, reads KAGVTQTPRYLIKTRGQQVTLSCSPISGHRSVSWYQQTPGQGLQFLFEYFSETQRNKGNFPGRFSGRQFSNSRSEMNVSTLELGDSALYLCASSLGHFYTFGSGTRLTVV.

The rearrangement links TRBV7-9 to TRBJ1-6; D is possibly TRBD1 (5 bases). The length of the CDR3 is 14 residues. Germline-derived CDR1 and CDR2 are SEHNR and FQNEAQ (reference sequence). The ends were cut back, 5 bases at V and 7 bases at J, with 12 bases in the middle. CDR3 sequence (DNA): TGTGCCAGCAGCCCATCGGGGGGGAATTCACCCCTCCACTTT. It translates to CASSPSGGNSPLHF.

This clone was seen a single time. This chain uses TRBV19 with TRBJ1-2, with 8 nucleotides matching TRBD1. The length of the CDR3 is 13 residues. V lost 4 bases and J lost 7; bases outside the gene matches: 5. Germline CDR1 LNHDA, CDR2 SQIVND (reference sequence). CDR3 region: CASSKGTGFGYTF. Here the CDR3 DNA reads TGTGCCAGTAGTAAGGGGACAGGCTTTGGCTACACCTTC.

This clone appeared once. Here the CDR3 reads CASSVSGGALEQYF. CDR3 bases: TGTGCCAGCAGCGTTAGCGGGGGGGCCCTCGAGCAGTACTTC. The gene calls are TRBV9 and TRBJ2-7, with 11 bases lining up with TRBD2. V trimming: 2 bases; J trimming: 6 bases; junction bases outside the gene matches: 4. The CDR3 spans 14 residues. CDR1 and CDR2 (germline): SGDLS, YYNGEE.

The chain carries TRBV6-6 and TRBJ2-5, with D maybe TRBD2 (7 bases). The CDR3 is 15 residues long. CDR1 MNHNY and CDR2 SVGAGI come from the germline V gene (reference sequence). The V gene lost 4 bases and the J gene lost 4 bases, with 16 bases spanning the gap. The CDR3 DNA is TGTGCCAGCAGTTCCCAAAGGGCGGGGGCAGAGACCCAGTACTTC. The encoded protein is CASSSQRAGAETQYF.

The chain carries TRBV29-1 and TRBJ1-4; D is undetermined. The germline gives CDR1 SQVTM, CDR2 ANQGSEA. V gave up 8 bases and J gave up 7 bases, with 11 bases separating them. This CDR3 has 11 residues. The DNA of the CDR3 is TGCAGCCTGATAGTAGGTGAAAAACTGTTTTTT. Translating it yields CSLIVGEKLFF.

The chain recombines TRBV7-6 with TRBJ1-6; a possible D gene is TRBD1 (5 bases). V gave up 3 bases and J gave up 5 bases, with 5 bases separating them. Germline V CDR1 and CDR2: SGHVS, FNYEAQ. The CDR3 spans 13 residues. The chain's CDR3 is CASSFRDNSPLHF. The CDR3 DNA follows: TGTGCCAGCAGCTTCAGGGATAATTCACCCCTCCACTTT.

The rearrangement links TRBV7-3 to TRBJ2-7, with D possibly TRBD1 on 6 matching bases. This CDR3 is 12 amino acids long. The V gene's germline CDR1 is SGHTA and CDR2 FQGTGA. The V end was cut by 7 bases, the J end by 5 bases, with 12 bases between. CDR3 loop: CASTWTVHEQYF. As DNA, the CDR3 is TGTGCCAGCACTTGGACAGTACACGAGCAGTACTTC.

This chain uses TRBV13 with TRBJ1-4; D gene unclear. The CDR3 contains 14 residues. CDR1 and CDR2 from the germline V gene are PRHDT and FYEKMQ (reference sequence). Between the trimmed V and J ends, which lost 2 bases and 4 bases, there was a span of 8 bases. CDR3 in DNA: TGTGCCAGCAGCTTAAGGTCTGGTAATGAAAAACTGTTTTTT. It encodes CASSLRSGNEKLFF.

This clone occurred a few times. V gene TRBV5-5 combines with J gene TRBJ2-5; D not resolved. CDR1 SGHKS and CDR2 YYEKEE come from the germline V gene (reference sequence). The CDR3 contains 15 residues. V lost 2 bases to trimming and J lost 5 bases, with 16 bases between them. The CDR3 DNA reads as TGTGCCAGCAGCTTAGGAGACTTGCCCATTGAGACCCAGTACTTC. Encoded protein: CASSLGDLPIETQYF.

This chain connects TRBV11-2 to TRBJ2-7; TRBD1 might be the D (5 bases). V was pared by 0 bases and J by 0 bases, with 15 bases between. The CDR3 length is 17 residues. Germline values: CDR1 SGHAT, CDR2 FQNNGV. CDR3 in DNA: TGTGCCAGCAGCTTAGATCAGGGCACCAGATACTCCTACGAGCAGTACTTC. This sequence encodes CASSLDQGTRYSYEQYF.

The V call is TRBV2, the J call TRBJ2-7; 7 bases match TRBD1. The trim removed 1 base at V and 0 bases at J, leaving 3 bases unmatched. The CDR3 spans 15 residues. Germline CDR1 and CDR2: SNHLY and FYNNEI. CDR3 residues: CASSEGRGISYEQYF. CDR3 DNA: TGTGCCAGCAGTGAAGGCAGGGGGATCTCCTACGAGCAGTACTTC.

This clone was seen many times. The gene calls are TRBV5-5 and TRBJ2-5, with D unclear. V was clipped by 3 bases and J by 5 bases, with 8 bases between them. This CDR3 has 12 residues. Looked up from germline, CDR1 is SGHKS and CDR2 is YYEKEE (reference sequence). The CDR3 here is CASSSMQETQYF. DNA of the CDR3: TGTGCCAGCAGCTCGATGCAGGAGACCCAGTACTTC.

The V call is TRBV18, the J call TRBJ1-6, with TRBD1 matching 10 bases. CDR1 and CDR2 from the germline V gene are KGHSH and LQKENI. Trimming removed 2 bases from V and 8 bases from J; junction bases left unmatched: 0. The CDR3 has 14 residues. For the CDR3, the DNA is TGTGCCAGCTCACCAGGGACAGGGGATTCACCCCTCCACTTT. It yields the protein CASSPGTGDSPLHF.

The chain combines TRBV4-3 with TRBJ2-7; TRBD2 aligns across 11 bases. Germline CDR1 and CDR2: LGHNA and YSLEER. The CDR3 runs to 18 residues. V was clipped by 0 bases and J by 0 bases; unmatched bases: 7. The CDR3 sequence is CASSQEGVAGGNSYEQYF. The CDR3 bases are TGCGCCAGCAGCCAAGAAGGGGTAGCGGGAGGGAACTCCTACGAGCAGTACTTC.